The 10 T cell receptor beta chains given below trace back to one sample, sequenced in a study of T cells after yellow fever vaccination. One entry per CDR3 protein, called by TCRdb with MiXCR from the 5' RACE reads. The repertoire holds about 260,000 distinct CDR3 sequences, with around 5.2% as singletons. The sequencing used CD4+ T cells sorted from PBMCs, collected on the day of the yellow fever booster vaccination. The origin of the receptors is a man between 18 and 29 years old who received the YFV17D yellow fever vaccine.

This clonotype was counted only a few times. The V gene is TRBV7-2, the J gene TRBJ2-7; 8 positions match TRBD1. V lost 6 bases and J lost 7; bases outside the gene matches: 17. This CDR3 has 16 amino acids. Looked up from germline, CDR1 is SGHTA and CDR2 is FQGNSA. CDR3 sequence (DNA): TGTGCCAGCAGTTCTAGCAGGGGGCCTCCCCCATTAGAGCAGTACTTC. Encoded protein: CASSSSRGPPPLEQYF.

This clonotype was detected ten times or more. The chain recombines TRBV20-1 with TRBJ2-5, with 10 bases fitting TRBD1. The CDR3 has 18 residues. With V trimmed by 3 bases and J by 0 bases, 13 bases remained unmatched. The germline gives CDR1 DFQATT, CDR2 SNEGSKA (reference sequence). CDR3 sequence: CSASGQGESKGYQETQYF. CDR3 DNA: TGCAGTGCTAGCGGACAGGGGGAATCAAAGGGGTACCAAGAGACCCAGTACTTC.

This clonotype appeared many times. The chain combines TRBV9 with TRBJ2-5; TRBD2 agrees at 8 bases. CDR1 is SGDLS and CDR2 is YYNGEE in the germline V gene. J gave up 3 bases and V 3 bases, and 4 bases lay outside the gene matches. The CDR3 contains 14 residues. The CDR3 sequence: CASSERGRKETQYF. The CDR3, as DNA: TGTGCCAGCAGCGAACGCGGGAGGAAAGAGACCCAGTACTTC.

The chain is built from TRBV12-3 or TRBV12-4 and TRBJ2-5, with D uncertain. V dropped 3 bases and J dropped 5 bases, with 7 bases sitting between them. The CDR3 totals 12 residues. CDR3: CASSFGEETQYF. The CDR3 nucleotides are TGTGCCAGCAGTTTTGGCGAGGAGACCCAGTACTTC.

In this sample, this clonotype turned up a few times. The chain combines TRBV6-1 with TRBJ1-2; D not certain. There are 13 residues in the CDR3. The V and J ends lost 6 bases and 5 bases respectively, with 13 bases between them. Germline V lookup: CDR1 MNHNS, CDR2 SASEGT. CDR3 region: CASSLGLTYGYTF. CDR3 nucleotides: TGTGCCAGCAGCCTAGGACTAACATATGGCTACACCTTC.

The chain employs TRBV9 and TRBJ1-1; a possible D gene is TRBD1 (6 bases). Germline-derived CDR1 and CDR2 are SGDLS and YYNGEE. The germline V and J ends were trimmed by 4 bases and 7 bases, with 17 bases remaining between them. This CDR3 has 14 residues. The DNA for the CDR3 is TGTGCCAGCAGCTTCGGAGGGGGGCGGGATGAAGCTTTCTTT. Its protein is CASSFGGGRDEAFF. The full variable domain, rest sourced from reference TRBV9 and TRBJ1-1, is DSGVTQTPKHLITATGQRVTLRCSPRSGDLSVYWYQQSLDQGLQFLIQYYNGEERAKGNILERFSAQQFPDLHSELNLSSLELGDSALYFCASSFGGGRDEAFFGQGTRLTVV.

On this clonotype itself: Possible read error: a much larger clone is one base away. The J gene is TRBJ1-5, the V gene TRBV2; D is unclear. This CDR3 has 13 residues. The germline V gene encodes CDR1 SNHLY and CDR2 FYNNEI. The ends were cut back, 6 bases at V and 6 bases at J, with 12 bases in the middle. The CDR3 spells CASRFFDIQPQHF. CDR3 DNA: TGTGCCAGCAGGTTCTTCGACATTCAGCCCCAGCATTTT.

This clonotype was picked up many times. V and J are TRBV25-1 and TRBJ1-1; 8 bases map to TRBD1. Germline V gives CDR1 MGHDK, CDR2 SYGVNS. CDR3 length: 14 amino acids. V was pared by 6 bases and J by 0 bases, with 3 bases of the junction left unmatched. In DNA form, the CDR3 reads TGTGCCAGCAGGAGACAGGGGTTGAACACTGAAGCTTTCTTT. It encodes CASRRQGLNTEAFF.

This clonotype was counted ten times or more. CDR3 nucleotide sequence: TGCAGCGCCCTATCGGCAGTGAACACTGAAGCTTTCTTT. Translated: CSALSAVNTEAFF. This chain connects TRBV29-1 to TRBJ1-1; the D is unclear. V lost 7 bases, J lost 0 bases, and 12 bases lay in between. The CDR3 extends over 13 amino acids. CDR1 SQVTM and CDR2 ANQGSEA come from the germline V gene.

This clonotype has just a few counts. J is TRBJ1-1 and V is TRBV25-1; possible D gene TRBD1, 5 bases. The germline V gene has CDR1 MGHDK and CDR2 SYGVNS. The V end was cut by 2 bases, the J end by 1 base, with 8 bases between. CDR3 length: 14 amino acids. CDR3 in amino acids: CASSENRKNTEAFF. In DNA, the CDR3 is TGTGCCAGCAGTGAAAACAGGAAGAACACTGAAGCTTTCTTT.